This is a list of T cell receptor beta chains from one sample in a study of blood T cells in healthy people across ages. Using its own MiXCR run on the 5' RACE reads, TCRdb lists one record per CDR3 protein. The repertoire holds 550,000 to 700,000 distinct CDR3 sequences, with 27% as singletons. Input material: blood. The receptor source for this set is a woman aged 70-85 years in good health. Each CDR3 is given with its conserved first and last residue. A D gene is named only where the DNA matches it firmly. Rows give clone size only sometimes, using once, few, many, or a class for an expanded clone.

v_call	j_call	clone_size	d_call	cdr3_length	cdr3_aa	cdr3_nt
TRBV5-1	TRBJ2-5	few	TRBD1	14	CASSRGPDRETQYF	TGCGCCAGCAGCCGGGGTCCGGACAGGGAGACCCAGTACTTC
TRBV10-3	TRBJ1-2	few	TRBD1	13	CAISEEGARGYTF	TGTGCCATCAGTGAGGAGGGGGCGCGTGGCTACACCTTC
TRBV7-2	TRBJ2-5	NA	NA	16	CASSLMRSGAKETQYF	TGTGCCAGCAGCTTAATGCGTAGTGGGGCGAAAGAGACCCAGTACTTC
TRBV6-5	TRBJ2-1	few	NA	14	CASSYTFSYNEQFF	TGTGCCAGCAGTTACACTTTCTCCTACAATGAGCAGTTCTTC
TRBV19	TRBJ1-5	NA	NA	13	CASSGAGVSAQHF	TGTGCCAGTAGCGGGGCAGGGGTTTCAGCCCAGCATTTT
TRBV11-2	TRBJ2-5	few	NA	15	CASSLDAGSGETQYF	TGTGCCAGCAGCTTAGACGCGGGTTCGGGAGAGACCCAGTACTTC
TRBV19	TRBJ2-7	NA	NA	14	CASSTLSNSYEQYF	TGTGCCAGTAGTACCCTAAGTAATTCCTACGAGCAGTACTTC
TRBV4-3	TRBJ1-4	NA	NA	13	CASSQDLAQKLFF	TGCGCCAGCAGCCAAGATCTTGCCCAAAAACTGTTTTTT
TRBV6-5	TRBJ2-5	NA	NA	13	CASLGHLQETQYF	TGTGCCAGCCTGGGGCACCTCCAAGAGACCCAGTACTTC
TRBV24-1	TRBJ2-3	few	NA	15	CATSVTGLSTDTQYF	TGTGCCACCAGTGTAACGGGACTTAGCACAGATACGCAGTATTTT
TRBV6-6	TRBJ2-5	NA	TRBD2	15	CASSPGLAGSGTQYF	TGTGCCAGCAGCCCGGGACTAGCGGGGTCAGGGACCCAGTACTTC
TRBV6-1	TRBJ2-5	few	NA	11	CASIHEETQYF	TGTGCCAGCATTCACGAAGAGACCCAGTACTTC
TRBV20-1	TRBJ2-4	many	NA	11	CSARGGNIQYF	TGCAGTGCTCGCGGGGGCAACATTCAGTACTTC
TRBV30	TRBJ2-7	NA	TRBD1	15	CAWTRHPGQGYEQYF	TGTGCCTGGACCCGACATCCGGGACAGGGCTACGAGCAGTACTTC
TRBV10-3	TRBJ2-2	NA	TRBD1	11	CAATGAGELFF	TGTGCCGCAACAGGGGCCGGGGAGCTGTTTTTT
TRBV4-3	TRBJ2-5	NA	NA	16	CASSQGVGGIQETQYF	TGCGCCAGCAGCCAAGGGGTCGGAGGGATCCAAGAGACCCAGTACTTC
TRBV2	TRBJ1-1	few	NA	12	CASSEERPTAFF	TGTGCCAGCAGTGAAGAGAGACCGACGGCTTTCTTT
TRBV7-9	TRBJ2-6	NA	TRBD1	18	CATHCLGQGHSGANVLTF	TGTGCCACCCACTGTTTAGGACAGGGGCATTCTGGGGCCAACGTCCTGACTTTC
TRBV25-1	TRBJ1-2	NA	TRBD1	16	CTTLDQGAFGVYGYTF	TGTACCACCCTCGATCAGGGGGCGTTTGGAGTCTATGGCTACACCTTC
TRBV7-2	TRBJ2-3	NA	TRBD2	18	CASSLFQRGGTSRDTQYF	TGTGCCAGCAGCTTATTCCAGCGGGGGGGCACTAGTAGAGATACGCAGTATTTT
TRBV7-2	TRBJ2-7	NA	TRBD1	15	CASRTQGDRIYEQYF	TGTGCCAGCAGGACCCAGGGGGACAGGATCTACGAGCAGTACTTC
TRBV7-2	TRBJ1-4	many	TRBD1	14	CASSQQGMGEKLFF	TGTGCCAGCAGCCAACAGGGGATGGGTGAAAAACTGTTTTTT
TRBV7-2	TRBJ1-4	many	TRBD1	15	CASSSPDRGNEKLFF	TGTGCCAGCAGCTCCCCGGACAGGGGTAATGAAAAACTGTTTTTT
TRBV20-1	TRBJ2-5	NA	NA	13	CSARRAHEETQYF	TGCAGTGCTAGACGGGCTCATGAAGAGACCCAGTACTTC
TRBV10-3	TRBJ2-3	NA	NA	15	CAISERAMGTDTQYF	TGTGCCATCAGTGAAAGGGCTATGGGCACAGATACGCAGTATTTT
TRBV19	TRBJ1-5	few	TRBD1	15	CASSIGQGSRQPQHF	TGTGCCAGTAGTATAGGACAGGGGTCGCGACAGCCCCAGCATTTT
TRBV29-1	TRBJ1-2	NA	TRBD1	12	CSVGDRGLGYTF	TGCAGCGTTGGGGACAGGGGGCTTGGCTACACCTTC
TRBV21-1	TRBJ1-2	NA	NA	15	CASSSHLELYYGYTF	TGTGCCAGCAGCAGCCACCTGGAGCTCTACTATGGCTACACCTTC
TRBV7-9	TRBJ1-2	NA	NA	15	CASSPGQGHNYGYTF	TGTGCCAGCAGCCCCGGGCAGGGGCATAACTATGGCTACACCTTC
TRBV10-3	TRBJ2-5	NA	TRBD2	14	CAISERGGPETQYF	TGTGCCATCAGTGAGCGGGGGGGCCCGGAGACCCAGTACTTC
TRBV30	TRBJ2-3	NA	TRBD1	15	CAWSVGTGGTDTQYF	TGTGCCTGGAGTGTTGGGACAGGGGGCACAGATACGCAGTATTTT
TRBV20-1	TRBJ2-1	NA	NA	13	CSARERPLGEQFF	TGCAGTGCTAGAGAGAGACCGCTTGGAGAGCAGTTCTTC
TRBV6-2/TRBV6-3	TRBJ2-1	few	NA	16	CASSRDPGLSYNEQFF	TGTGCCAGCAGCCGAGATCCAGGGCTCTCCTACAATGAGCAGTTCTTC
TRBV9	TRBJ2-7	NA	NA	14	CASSVVGGASEQYF	TGTGCCAGCAGCGTAGTGGGGGGTGCAAGCGAGCAGTACTTC
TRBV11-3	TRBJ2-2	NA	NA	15	CASSFGQGGTGELFF	TGTGCCAGCAGCTTTGGGCAGGGGGGCACCGGGGAGCTGTTTTTT
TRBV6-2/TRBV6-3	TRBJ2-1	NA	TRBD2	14	CASSYSGGYNEQFF	TGTGCCAGCAGTTATAGCGGGGGCTACAATGAGCAGTTCTTC
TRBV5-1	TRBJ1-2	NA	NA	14	CASSLFTGNYGYTF	TGCGCCAGCAGCTTGTTCACAGGGAACTATGGCTACACCTTC
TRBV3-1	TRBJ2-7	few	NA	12	CASSRNREEQYF	TGTGCCAGCAGCAGGAACAGGGAAGAGCAGTACTTC
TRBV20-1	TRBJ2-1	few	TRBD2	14	CSARLAGGVNEQFF	TGCAGTGCTAGATTGGCGGGGGGAGTTAATGAGCAGTTCTTC
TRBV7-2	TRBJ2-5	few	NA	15	CASSLDEGLWETQYF	TGTGCCAGCAGCTTAGATGAAGGCCTTTGGGAGACCCAGTACTTC
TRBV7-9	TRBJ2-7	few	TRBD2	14	CASSLLAGVGEQYF	TGTGCCAGCAGCTTATTAGCGGGGGTCGGCGAGCAGTACTTC
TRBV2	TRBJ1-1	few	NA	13	CASSGESNTEAFF	TGTGCCAGCAGTGGAGAATCTAACACTGAAGCTTTCTTT
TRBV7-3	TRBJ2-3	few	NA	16	CASSLTWWASTDTQYF	TGTGCCAGCAGCTTAACGTGGTGGGCGAGCACAGATACGCAGTATTTT
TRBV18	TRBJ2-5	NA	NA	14	CASSPQIDQETQYF	TGTGCCAGCTCACCACAGATAGATCAAGAGACCCAGTACTTC
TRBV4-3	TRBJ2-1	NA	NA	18	CASSQRVGEGLGSNEQFF	TGCGCCAGCAGCCAAAGGGTCGGCGAGGGCCTCGGATCCAATGAGCAGTTCTTC
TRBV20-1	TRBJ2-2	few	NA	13	CSATDLNTGELFF	TGCAGTGCTACCGACTTGAACACCGGGGAGCTGTTTTTT